The 32 T cell receptor beta chains listed next were all sequenced from one sample in a study of regulatory T cells in long-lasting Graves disease. Time point reported: newly diagnosed GD, antithyroid drugs for less than 3 months. PBMC RNA was the source of the TCR library. Libraries of TCR beta came from iRepertoire HTBI primers plus Arm-PCR of CDR3 regions. TCRdb passed the multiplex PCR reads through MiXCR, listing each CDR3 protein once. Here the sample spans more than 400,000 distinct CDR3 sequences, about 16% being singletons. These same records also appear under a second study, on T cells in Graves' hyperthyroidism and ophthalmopathy.

This specimen consisted of peripheral blood mononuclear cells (PBMCs), obtained at new diagnosis, from a patient treated with antithyroid drugs. These TCRs come from a woman in her twenties or thirties with Graves disease.

The chain is built from TRBV7-2 and TRBJ2-3; the match to TRBD2 covers 10 bases. The end of the DNA fits TRBJ2-5 better, so the J call may be wrong. The CDR3 has 16 residues. Germline CDR1 SGHTA, CDR2 FQGNSA. The CDR3 sequence is CASSSPSGRASETQYF. CDR3 coding DNA: TGTGCCAGCAGCTCTCCAAGCGGGAGGGCCTCCGAGACCCAGTACTTC.

This clonotype was seen ten or more times. V gene TRBV7-3 combines with J gene TRBJ2-1; D remains ambiguous. The germline gives CDR1 SGHTA, CDR2 FQGTGA. The CDR3 spans 14 residues. V was shortened by 6 bases and J by 2 bases, with 11 bases between the two germline ends. The CDR3 region has the DNA TGTGCCAGCAGTTTCCCGGGTCCCTACAATGAGCAGTTCTTC. Residues: CASSFPGPYNEQFF.

The gene calls are TRBV15 and TRBJ2-6; 8 nucleotides align to TRBD2. Germline V gives CDR1 LNHNV, CDR2 YYDKDF (reference sequence). The junction had 3 bases not matched to a gene; V was cut back by 5 bases and J by 3 bases. The CDR3 has 15 residues. CDR3 in DNA: TGTGCCACCAGCCGGGGGGGCCTTGGGGCCAACGTCCTGACTTTC. Its protein is CATSRGGLGANVLTF.

In this sample, this clonotype turned up many times. The chain has TRBV6-1 and TRBJ2-1; unclear D gene. The CDR3 loop spans 13 amino acids. Trimming stripped 7 bases from V and 10 bases from J, with 17 bases between. CDR1 MNHNS and CDR2 SASEGT come from the germline V gene. CDR3: CASTAAENSEQFF. CDR3 sequence (DNA): TGTGCCAGCACTGCCGCGGAGAACAGCGAGCAGTTCTTC.

There are many counts of this clonotype. The chain combines TRBV18 with TRBJ2-1, with TRBD2 identical over 7 bases. Germline lookup yields CDR1 KGHSH and CDR2 LQKENI. V lost 5 bases, J lost 0 bases, and 4 bases stayed unmatched. This CDR3 spans 15 amino acids. The CDR3 here is CASSYGGSSYNEQFF. For the CDR3, the DNA is TGTGCCAGCTCATACGGCGGGAGCTCCTACAATGAGCAGTTCTTC.

This clonotype was counted a few times. A far more abundant clone sits one base away, making this likely a read error. The chain is built from TRBV28 and TRBJ2-7; 7 bases align to TRBD1. The CDR3 contains 14 residues. Germline CDR1 is MDHEN and CDR2 is SYDVKM. V lost 5 bases to trimming and J lost 0 bases; unmatched junction nucleotides: 4. CDR3: CASSPTGISYEQYF. The CDR3 DNA reads TGTGCCAGCAGTCCGACAGGGATCTCCTACGAGCAGTACTTC.

This clonotype has at least ten counts. The rearrangement joins TRBV5-1 to TRBJ2-7; D is ambiguous. Trimming shortened V by 1 base and J by 2 bases, and 7 bases separated the two germline ends. The CDR3 covers 13 residues. Germline V lookup: CDR1 SGHRS, CDR2 YFSETQ. This chain's CDR3 is CASSLSGAYEQYF. The CDR3 nucleotides read TGCGCCAGCAGCTTGTCAGGCGCCTACGAGCAGTACTTC.

This clonotype has ten or more counts. The V gene is TRBV18, the J gene TRBJ1-2; D is ambiguous. V gave up 4 bases and J gave up 8 bases, with 11 bases separating them. The germline gives CDR1 KGHSH, CDR2 LQKENI. This CDR3 has 12 residues. The CDR3 loop reads CASSLRMWGYTF. The CDR3 DNA is TGTGCCAGCTCACTTCGAATGTGGGGCTACACCTTC.

V usage is TRBV6-9 and J usage is TRBJ2-1; no clear D. The V end lost 3 bases, the J end lost 5 bases, and 8 bases lay between the germline ends. This CDR3 comprises 13 residues. CDR1 is MNHGY and CDR2 is SVAAGI in the germline V gene. This CDR3 is CASSYQPDNEQFF. The CDR3 nucleotides read TGTGCCAGCAGTTACCAACCGGACAATGAGCAGTTCTTC.

The chain carries TRBV7-2 and TRBJ1-5; TRBD1 agrees at 11 bases. Trimming at V came to 3 bases and at J to 5 bases, leaving 3 bases not matched to a gene. CDR3 length: 15 amino acids. Looked up from germline, CDR1 is SGHTA and CDR2 is FQGNSA. The CDR3 bases are TGTGCCAGCAGCTTCGGGACAGGGGGTCATCAGCCCCAGCATTTT. Translation: CASSFGTGGHQPQHF.

There are many counts of this clonotype. V and J are TRBV20-1 and TRBJ2-5; D is perhaps TRBD1 (5 bases). Germline V gives CDR1 DFQATT, CDR2 SNEGSKA (reference sequence). CDR3 length: 13 residues. V gave up 6 bases and J gave up 5 bases, with 16 bases separating them. CDR3 DNA sequence: TGCAGTGCCCCTAGGGCAGGGCGGGAGACCCAGTACTTC. Its protein product is CSAPRAGRETQYF.

This clonotype was seen more than once but under ten times. This chain joins TRBV7-9 and TRBJ2-5; D gene unclear. The CDR3 totals 13 residues. Trimming cost V 2 bases and J 3 bases, with 7 bases left between them. Germline-derived CDR1 and CDR2 are SEHNR and FQNEAQ (reference sequence). The CDR3 region has the DNA TGTGCCAGCAGCTTAACGGCTAAAGAGACCCAGTACTTC. This gives the protein CASSLTAKETQYF. The whole variable domain, remainder taken from reference TRBV7-9 and TRBJ2-5, is DTGVSQNPRHKITKRGQNVTFRCDPISEHNRLYWYRQTLGQGPEFLTYFQNEAQLEKSRLLSDRFSAERPKGSFSTLEIQRTEQGDSAMYLCASSLTAKETQYFGPGTRLLVL.

On this clonotype itself: Sequence at one end of the junction differs from germline and may be a read error. This chain connects TRBV15 to TRBJ2-7, with TRBD2 matching 7 bases. Germline loops: CDR1 LNHNV, CDR2 YYDKDF (reference sequence). The CDR3 contains 12 residues. The CDR3: CATSTPGREKDF. The CDR3 coding sequence is TGTGCCACCAGCACTCCGGGGCGGGAGAAGGATTTC.

This clonotype was counted at least ten times. CDR3 protein: CSVEEGQGSTEAFF. The CDR3 bases are TGCAGCGTTGAAGAAGGACAGGGCAGCACTGAAGCTTTCTTT. The chain recombines TRBV29-1 with TRBJ1-1, with 8 bases matching TRBD1. V was pared by 0 bases and J by 4 bases, with 4 bases of the junction left unmatched. The germline CDR1 and CDR2 sequences are SQVTM and ANQGSEA. The CDR3 totals 14 residues.

This clonotype came up once. A much larger clone differs from this one at a single base, so this may be a read error. This chain uses TRBV11-2 with TRBJ1-5; 8 bases line up with TRBD1. CDR1 and CDR2 from the germline V gene are SGHAT and FQNNGV. The V and J ends lost 1 base and 1 base, in that order; junction bases with no gene match: 3. CDR3 length: 16 amino acids. DNA for the CDR3: TGTGCCAGCAGCTTAGCGGGACAGGAAAGCAATCAGCCCCAGCATTTT. Translating it yields CASSLAGQESNQPQHF.

This clonotype was seen a handful of times. This chain links TRBV6-1 with TRBJ1-2, with D perhaps TRBD1 (5 bases). This CDR3 is built from 13 residues. Trimming left V 6 bases short and J 8 bases short, with 16 bases between. In germline, CDR1 is MNHNS, CDR2 SASEGT. The CDR3 region is CASRRDSSDGYTF. In DNA form, the CDR3 reads TGTGCCAGCAGACGAGACAGCTCGGACGGCTACACCTTC.

This clonotype turned up a few times. CDR3 sequence: CASSPAGGSYNEQFF. In nucleotides, the CDR3 is TGCGCCAGCAGCCCAGCGGGAGGGTCCTACAATGAGCAGTTCTTC. This sequence joins TRBV4-1 and TRBJ2-1; TRBD2 matches at 10 bases. Germline-derived CDR1 and CDR2 are MGHRA and YSYEKL. Germline trimming cut 4 bases from V and 1 base from J; bases unmatched to any gene: 1. The CDR3 is 15 residues long.

This clonotype was seen many times. The CDR3 DNA reads as TGCGCCAGCACTACAATAGTGGTAGAGACCCAGTACTTC. Amino acids: CASTTIVVETQYF. The chain has TRBV10-1 and TRBJ2-5; D ambiguous. The CDR3 is 13 residues long. The V end was cut by 7 bases, the J end by 4 bases, with 13 bases between. The germline gives CDR1 WNHNN, CDR2 SYGVQD (reference sequence).

Regarding this clonotype: Being one base from a much bigger clone, this may be a read error. V is TRBV14 and J is TRBJ2-1; D is perhaps TRBD1 (6 bases). The CDR3 is made up of 14 amino acids. The V and J ends lost 4 bases and 10 bases respectively, with 17 bases between them. The germline V gene has CDR1 SGHDN and CDR2 FVKESK. DNA of the CDR3: TGTGCCAGCAGCCTACCGGGACACCCCTACGAGCAGTTCTTC. The encoded protein is CASSLPGHPYEQFF.

This clonotype was counted a few times. The chain links TRBV29-1 to TRBJ1-2, with 8 positions matching TRBD1. V shed 7 bases, J shed 8 bases, and the junction held 6 bases outside the gene matches. The CDR3 extends over 11 amino acids. Germline loops: CDR1 SQVTM, CDR2 ANQGSEA. The CDR3 nucleotides are TGCAGCGCGGACAGGGAGGAAGGCTACACCTTC. It encodes CSADREEGYTF.

This clonotype was picked up many times. This chain uses TRBV7-9 with TRBJ1-1, with TRBD1 matching over 9 bases. This CDR3 is 15 amino acids long. V was clipped by 6 bases and J by 6 bases; unmatched bases: 11. Per germline, CDR1 SEHNR and CDR2 FQNEAQ (reference sequence). The CDR3 here is CASRSGTGLKPEAFF. CDR3 nucleotides: TGTGCCAGCAGGTCCGGGACAGGGTTAAAACCTGAAGCTTTCTTT.

A word on this clonotype: Possible read error: a much larger clone is one base away. The chain joins TRBV18 to TRBJ2-7, with D unresolved. CDR1 and CDR2 (germline): KGHSH, LQKENI. Trimming took off 3 bases at V and 7 bases at J, with 10 bases between the two ends. The CDR3 covers 12 residues. The CDR3 DNA follows: TGTGCCAGCTCACCTACAGTAGGTGAGCAGTACTTC. Its protein product is CASSPTVGEQYF.

Ten or more counts support this clonotype. The CDR3 here is CASSFRLASSETQYF. The CDR3 nucleotides read TGTGCCAGCAGCTTCCGACTAGCGTCGAGTGAGACCCAGTACTTC. The chain combines TRBV11-2 with TRBJ2-5; 8 bases match TRBD2. CDR1 SGHAT and CDR2 FQNNGV come from the germline V gene. This CDR3 has 15 residues. J gave up 5 bases and V 3 bases, and 8 bases lay outside the gene matches.

This clonotype was seen more than once but under ten times. This sequence joins TRBV20-1 and TRBJ2-7, with TRBD1 matching over 9 bases. CDR3 length: 13 residues. CDR1 is DFQATT and CDR2 is SNEGSKA in the germline V gene (reference sequence). V dropped 4 bases and J dropped 5; count of bases not matched to a gene: 6. CDR3 sequence: CSATGQGLNEQYF. The CDR3 DNA is TGCAGTGCTACGGGACAGGGCCTGAACGAGCAGTACTTC.

This chain joins TRBV20-1 and TRBJ2-7; no definite D call. Germline V gene data show CDR1 as DFQATT and CDR2 as SNEGSKA (reference sequence). The CDR3 spans 10 residues. Trimming took 4 bases from V and 4 from J, leaving 5 bases between them. CDR3 residues: CSANDYEQYF. The CDR3 coding sequence is TGCAGTGCTAACGATTACGAGCAGTACTTC.

This clonotype was counted a few times. The chain recombines TRBV9 with TRBJ2-3; 10 bases are shared with TRBD2. The CDR3 spans 16 residues. CDR1 is SGDLS and CDR2 is YYNGEE in the germline V gene. After removal of 4 bases from V and 5 bases from J, the junction contained 10 bases not matched to a gene. The CDR3 region is CASSPRGGLAQDTQYF. The DNA of the CDR3 is TGTGCCAGCAGCCCCCGGGGGGGACTAGCGCAAGATACGCAGTATTTT.

This clonotype has only a few counts. J is TRBJ2-7 and V is TRBV20-1; a possible D gene is TRBD2 (5 bases). The CDR3 consists of 16 residues. The V and J ends lost 0 bases and 5 bases respectively, with 20 bases between them. CDR1 and CDR2 (germline): DFQATT, SNEGSKA (reference sequence). The chain's CDR3 is CSARDGERVRNHEQYF. The CDR3 nucleotides are TGCAGTGCTAGAGATGGCGAGAGGGTTAGGAACCACGAGCAGTACTTC.

This clonotype has at least ten counts. J is TRBJ2-7 and V is TRBV28; perhaps TRBD2 as D (5 bases). Trimming cost V 5 bases and J 3 bases, with 17 bases left between them. This CDR3 comprises 15 residues. Germline CDR1 reads MDHEN; CDR2 reads SYDVKM. CDR3 protein: CASSPSDFPLYEQYF. The CDR3 DNA reads as TGTGCCAGCAGTCCCTCGGACTTCCCCCTCTACGAGCAGTACTTC.

This clonotype has a count of ten or more. The J gene is TRBJ2-2, the V gene TRBV10-1; D gene uncertain. Germline lookup yields CDR1 WNHNN and CDR2 SYGVQD (reference sequence). The CDR3 has 14 residues. Trimming left V 4 bases short and J 3 bases short, with 9 bases between. CDR3 DNA: TGCGCCAGCAGTGGAACCCTGTACACCGGGGAGCTGTTTTTT. This gives the protein CASSGTLYTGELFF.

Only a few counts were recorded for this clonotype. The V and J genes are TRBV6-5 and TRBJ2-2; D tentatively fits TRBD1 or TRBD2 (5 bases each). Germline assignment: CDR1 MNHEY and CDR2 SVGAGI. V was trimmed by 2 bases and J by 4 bases, leaving 11 bases between them. The CDR3 has 15 residues. CDR3 DNA: TGTGCCAGCAGTTACGTCGTGGGACCCACCGGGGAGCTGTTTTTT. Translated: CASSYVVGPTGELFF.

The V and J genes are TRBV29-1 and TRBJ1-1; D not certain. Trimming shortened V by 8 bases and J by 7 bases, and 5 bases separated the two germline ends. The CDR3 loop spans 8 amino acids. CDR1 SQVTM and CDR2 ANQGSEA come from the germline V gene. Here the CDR3 DNA reads TGCAGCTCGGATGAAGCTTTCTTT. Protein: CSSDEAFF.

As to this clonotype: Since a much larger clone is just one base distant, this may be a read error. This rearrangement joins TRBV14 to TRBJ2-7; 12 nucleotides line up with TRBD2. The CDR3 covers 15 residues. After removal of 3 bases from V and 1 base from J, the junction contained 1 base not matched to a gene. CDR1 and CDR2 (germline): SGHDN, FVKESK. CDR3 sequence: CASSQTSGSSYEQYF. The CDR3 nucleotides read TGTGCCAGCAGCCAGACTAGCGGGAGTTCCTACGAGCAGTACTTC. The full variable domain, completed using reference TRBV14 and TRBJ2-7, is EAGVTQFPSHSVIEKGQTVTLRCDPISGHDNLYWYRRVMGKEIKFLLHFVKESKQDESGMPNNRFLAERTGGTYSTLKVQPAELEDSGVYFCASSQTSGSSYEQYFGPGTRLTVT.